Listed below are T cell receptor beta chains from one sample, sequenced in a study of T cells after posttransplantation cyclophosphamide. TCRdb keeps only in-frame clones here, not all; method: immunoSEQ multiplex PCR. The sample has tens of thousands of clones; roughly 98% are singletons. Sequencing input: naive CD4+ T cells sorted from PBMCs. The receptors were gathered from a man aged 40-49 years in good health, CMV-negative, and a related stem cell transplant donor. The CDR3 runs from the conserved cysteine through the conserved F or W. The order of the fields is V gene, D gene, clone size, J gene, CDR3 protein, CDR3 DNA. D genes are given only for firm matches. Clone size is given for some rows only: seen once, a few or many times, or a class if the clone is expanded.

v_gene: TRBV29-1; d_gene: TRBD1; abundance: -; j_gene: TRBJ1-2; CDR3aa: CSATPRDRDIRGYTF; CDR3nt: TGCAGCGCCACTCCACGGGACAGGGACATACGTGGCTACACCTTC
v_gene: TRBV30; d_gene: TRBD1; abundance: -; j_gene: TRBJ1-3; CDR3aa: CAWRRGTGRNTIYF; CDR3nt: TGTGCCTGGAGAAGAGGGACAGGTAGAAACACCATATATTTT
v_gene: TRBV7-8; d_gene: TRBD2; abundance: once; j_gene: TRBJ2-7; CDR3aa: CASSLDSGSFYEQYF; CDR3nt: TGTGCCAGCAGCTTAGATAGCGGGAGCTTCTACGAGCAGTACTTC
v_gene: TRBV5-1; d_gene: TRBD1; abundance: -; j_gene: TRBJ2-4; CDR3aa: CASSSGTGEDIQYF; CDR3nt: TGCGCCAGCAGCTCCGGGACAGGGGAGGACATTCAGTACTTC
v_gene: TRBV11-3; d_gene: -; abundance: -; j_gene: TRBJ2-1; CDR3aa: CASSRRGYNEQFF; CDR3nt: TGTGCCAGCAGCCGAAGGGGGTACAATGAGCAGTTCTTC
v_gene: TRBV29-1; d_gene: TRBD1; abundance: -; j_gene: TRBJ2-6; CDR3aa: CSVAWGQATSGANVLTF; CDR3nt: TGCAGCGTTGCATGGGGACAGGCGACCTCTGGGGCCAACGTCCTGACTTTC
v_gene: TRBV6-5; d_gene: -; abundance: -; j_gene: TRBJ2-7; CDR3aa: CASRQHSYEQYF; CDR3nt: TGTGCCAGCAGACAGCACTCCTACGAGCAGTACTTC
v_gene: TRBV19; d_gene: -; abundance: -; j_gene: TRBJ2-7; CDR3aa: CASSIQTGTYEQYF; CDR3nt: TGTGCCAGTAGTATCCAGACAGGAACCTACGAGCAGTACTTC
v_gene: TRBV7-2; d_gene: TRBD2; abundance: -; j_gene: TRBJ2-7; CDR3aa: CASSPKVLAGGPLEQYF; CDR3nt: TGTGCCAGCAGCCCCAAGGTGCTAGCGGGAGGGCCCCTCGAGCAGTACTTC
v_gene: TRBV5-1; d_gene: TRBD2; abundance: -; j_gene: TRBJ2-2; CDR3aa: CASSLEGGRAVTGELFF; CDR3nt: TGCGCCAGCAGCTTGGAGGGCGGGAGGGCCGTTACCGGGGAGCTGTTTTTT
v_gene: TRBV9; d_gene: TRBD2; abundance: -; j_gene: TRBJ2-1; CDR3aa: CASQGLAGGGNEQFF; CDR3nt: TGTGCCAGCCAGGGACTAGCGGGGGGAGGCAATGAGCAGTTCTTC
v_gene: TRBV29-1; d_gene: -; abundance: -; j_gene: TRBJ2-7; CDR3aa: CSVVGRGYEQYF; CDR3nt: TGCAGCGTTGTAGGCAGGGGCTACGAGCAGTACTTC
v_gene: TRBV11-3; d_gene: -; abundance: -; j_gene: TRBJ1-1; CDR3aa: CASSLDLRQPYLPGAFF; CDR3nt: TGTGCCAGCAGCTTAGATCTTCGGCAGCCCTACCTCCCGGGGGCTTTCTTT
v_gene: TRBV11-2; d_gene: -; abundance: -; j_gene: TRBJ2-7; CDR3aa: CASSLVWPSYEQYF; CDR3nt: TGTGCCAGCAGCTTAGTGTGGCCCTCCTACGAGCAGTACTTC
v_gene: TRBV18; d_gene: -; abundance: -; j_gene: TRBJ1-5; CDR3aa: CASSLEGYQPQHF; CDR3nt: TGTGCCAGCTCCTTGGAGGGTTATCAGCCCCAGCATTTT
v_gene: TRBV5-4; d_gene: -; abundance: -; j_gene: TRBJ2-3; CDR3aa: CASSFDVGGDTQYF; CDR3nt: TGTGCCAGCAGCTTTGATGTCGGAGGAGATACGCAGTATTTT
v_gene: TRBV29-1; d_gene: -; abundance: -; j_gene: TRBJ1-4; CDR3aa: CSVGRANEKLFF; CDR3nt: TGCAGCGTTGGACGGGCTAATGAAAAACTGTTTTTT
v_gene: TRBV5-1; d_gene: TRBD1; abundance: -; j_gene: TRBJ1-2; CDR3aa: CASSLGQGRGYTF; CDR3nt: TGCGCCAGCAGCTTGGGACAGGGGAGAGGCTACACCTTC
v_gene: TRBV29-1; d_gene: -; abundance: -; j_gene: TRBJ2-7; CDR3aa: CSVNSDGDEQYF; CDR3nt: TGCAGCGTGAATTCCGACGGGGACGAGCAGTACTTC
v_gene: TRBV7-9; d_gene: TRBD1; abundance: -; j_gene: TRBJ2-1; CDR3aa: CASSLVGQGARNEQFF; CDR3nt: TGTGCCAGCAGCTTAGTGGGACAGGGGGCGCGCAATGAGCAGTTCTTC
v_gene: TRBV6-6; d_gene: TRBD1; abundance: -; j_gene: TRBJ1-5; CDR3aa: CASNPQGVDQPQHF; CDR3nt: TGTGCCAGCAACCCTCAGGGGGTGGATCAGCCCCAGCATTTT
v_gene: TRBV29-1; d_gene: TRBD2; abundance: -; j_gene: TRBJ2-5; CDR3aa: CSVRIAGAQETQYF; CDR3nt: TGCAGCGTTCGAATAGCGGGAGCCCAAGAGACCCAGTACTTC
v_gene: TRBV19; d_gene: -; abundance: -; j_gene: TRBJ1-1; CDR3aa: CASSIVDSEAFF; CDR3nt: TGTGCCAGTAGTATCGTTGACAGTGAAGCTTTCTTT
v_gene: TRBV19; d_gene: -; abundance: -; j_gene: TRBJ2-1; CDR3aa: CASSIVARSSYNEQFF; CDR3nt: TGTGCCAGTAGTATAGTTGCGCGGAGCTCCTACAATGAGCAGTTCTTC